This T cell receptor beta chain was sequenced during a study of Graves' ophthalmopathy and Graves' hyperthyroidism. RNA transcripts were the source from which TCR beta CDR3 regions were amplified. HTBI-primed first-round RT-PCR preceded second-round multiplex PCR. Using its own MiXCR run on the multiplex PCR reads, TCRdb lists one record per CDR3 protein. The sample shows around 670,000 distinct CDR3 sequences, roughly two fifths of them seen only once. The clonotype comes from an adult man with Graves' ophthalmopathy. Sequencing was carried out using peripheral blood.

CDR3 loop: CASSFTGTTGQSAPHF. CDR3 in DNA: TGTGCCAGCAGCTTCACGGGAACCACCGGGCAATCAGCCCCACATTTT. The chain has TRBV7-8 and TRBJ1-5, with D hard to call. The ends were cut back, 3 bases at V and 16 bases at J, with 28 bases in the middle. From germline, CDR1 is SGHVS and CDR2 FQNEAQ. This CDR3 has 16 residues.